A single T cell receptor (beta chain) is shown here with its context. Its antigen remains unknown. Noted treatment: 15 to 20 received Ad26.COV2.S at low or high dose, single or two shots; roughly five received placebo; per-sample allocation not given. Vaccine and placebo recipients were sampled on day 63 after the first injection. This entry belongs to a study of Ad26.COV2.S vaccination and SARS-CoV-2 variants. Study-level results: Similar non-spike TCR breadth was observed in recipients of vaccine and of placebo.

Trimming took off 5 bases at V and 4 bases at J, with 17 bases between the two ends. The CDR3 covers 15 residues. CDR1 is MNHEY and CDR2 is SVGAGI in the germline V gene. Only in-frame clones appear in the TCRdb table, and some are missing; sequencing was by immunoSEQ multiplex PCR. Of fewer than 900,000 clones listed, more than 70% are singletons. The rearrangement uses TRBV6-5 and TRBJ1-1; a possible D gene is TRBD1 (5 bases). The sequence was obtained from a person between 18 and 60 years old who received the Ad26.COV2.S COVID-19 vaccine or a placebo. Source: peripheral blood, taken in a trial of Ad26.COV2.S vaccine versus placebo. CDR3 nucleotide sequence: TGTGCCAGCAGTAGACTGACTACCGGGGGCACTGAAGCTTTCTTT. This translates into CASSRLTTGGTEAFF.